The entry that follows covers one TCR beta chain sequence. Its cognate antigen is unknown. This CDR3 comprises 14 residues. V lost 4 bases and J lost 3, with 10 bases in between. Germline CDR1 reads ENHRY; CDR2 reads SYGVKD. The data stem from a study of shared clonotypes between healthy human individuals. Whole-study results and caveats: On the whole, naive subsets had larger estimated richness than memory subsets had.

The repertoire was sequenced with immunoSEQ multiplex PCR; TCRdb's copy has only in-frame clones and lacks some. The sample contains more than 2 million clones, around 95% of which appear only once. The rearrangement uses TRBV10-3 and TRBJ1-3; D possibly corresponds to TRBD1 (5 bases). This receptor was taken from a man younger than 30 in good health. Input material: naive CD4+ T cells sorted from blood. Subset noted: CD45RA+ positively selected. The CDR3 DNA reads TGTGCCATCAGTGTAAGTGACAGTGGAAACACCATATATTTT. Translating it yields CAISVSDSGNTIYF.